Following are 20 T cell receptor beta chains from one sample sequenced in a study of identical twins. TCRdb processed the 5' RACE reads anew with MiXCR; each CDR3 protein has one entry. The sample consists of 500,000 to 600,000 distinct CDR3 sequences, around 20% of them appearing once. The data were also submitted as part of a second study, on T cells expressing NK-cell markers.

Sequences were obtained from CD4+ T cells sorted from blood. The receptors shown here come from a woman aged 18-35 years in good health.

This clonotype showed up just a few times. This rearrangement joins TRBV20-1 to TRBJ2-1; 8 bases line up with TRBD2. With V trimmed by 2 bases and J by 0 bases, 18 bases remained unmatched. This CDR3 spans 20 amino acids. CDR1 and CDR2 (germline): DFQATT, SNEGSKA (reference sequence). The CDR3 is CSARLTGSGAIMSSYNEQFF. The CDR3 DNA sequence: TGCAGTGCTAGATTAACAGGTAGCGGGGCTATCATGAGCTCCTACAATGAGCAGTTCTTC.

The chain is built from TRBV2 and TRBJ2-1, with a possible D match to TRBD2 (6 bases). The CDR3 loop spans 13 amino acids. Germline V gene data show CDR1 as SNHLY and CDR2 as FYNNEI. V lost 8 bases to trimming and J lost 4 bases, with 12 bases between them. The CDR3, as DNA: TGTGCCAGCTCGGACTATCCATACAATGAGCAGTTCTTC. Translated: CASSDYPYNEQFF.

This clonotype was recorded many times. The rearrangement joins TRBV20-1 to TRBJ2-7; D gene ambiguous. Trimming removed 0 bases from V and 3 bases from J, with 15 bases in between. Germline lookup yields CDR1 DFQATT and CDR2 SNEGSKA (reference sequence). CDR3 size: 15 residues. DNA of the CDR3: TGCAGTGCTAGAGATAAGGGCCTAAACGGCTACGAGCAGTACTTC. Its protein product is CSARDKGLNGYEQYF.

V gene TRBV10-3 combines with J gene TRBJ1-2; 8 nucleotides align to TRBD1. After removal of 4 bases from V and 8 bases from J, the junction contained 15 bases not matched to a gene. There are 16 residues in the CDR3. In germline, CDR1 is ENHRY, CDR2 SYGVKD. The CDR3 DNA sequence: TGTGCCATCAGTGTGACCACCCAAGGGACAGGCAAAGGCTACACCTTC. Translating it yields CAISVTTQGTGKGYTF.

In this sample, this clonotype turned up a few times. The V gene is TRBV12-3 or TRBV12-4, the J gene TRBJ1-2, with 7 bases that match TRBD1. The CDR3 is made up of 15 amino acids. The ends lost 5 bases at V and 8 bases at J; junction bases unmatched: 14. The CDR3 here is CASSPGGTARGGYTF. CDR3 coding DNA: TGTGCCAGCAGTCCAGGCGGGACAGCCCGAGGGGGCTACACCTTC.

This clonotype has only a few counts. This chain links TRBV6-5 with TRBJ2-4, with TRBD2 as a possible D gene (5 bases). Looked up from germline, CDR1 is MNHEY and CDR2 is SVGAGI. CDR3 length: 19 amino acids. Trimming shortened V by 4 bases and J by 0 bases, and 22 bases separated the two germline ends. The CDR3 region is CASSSSGISPAGAKNIQYF. DNA for the CDR3: TGTGCCAGCAGTTCCTCCGGGATTTCCCCCGCGGGAGCCAAAAACATTCAGTACTTC.

This clonotype was seen many times. The CDR3 spells CASSPDRVAEAFF. The CDR3 DNA reads as TGTGCCAGCAGCCCCGACAGGGTGGCTGAAGCTTTCTTT. The chain carries TRBV27 and TRBJ1-1; 7 nucleotides align to TRBD1. The CDR3 is 13 amino acids. The germline V gene has CDR1 MNHEY and CDR2 SMNVEV (reference sequence). Unmatched junction bases numbered 7, after V lost 6 bases and J lost 6 bases.

This chain joins TRBV2 and TRBJ2-7; 11 nucleotides match TRBD2. Germline V CDR1 and CDR2: SNHLY, FYNNEI. The J segment lost 2 bases and the V segment lost 6 bases, leaving 9 bases of the junction unmatched. The CDR3 sequence is 16 residues long. For the CDR3, the DNA is TGTGCCAGCAGGCACGGACTAGCGGGCTTTGCCTACGAGCAGTACTTC. It yields the protein CASRHGLAGFAYEQYF.

This clonotype was seen more than once but under ten times. The CDR3 is CASRNNEQFF. As DNA, the CDR3 is TGTGCCAGCAGAAACAATGAGCAGTTCTTC. This chain joins TRBV7-2 and TRBJ2-1; D unresolved. V dropped 6 bases and J dropped 5 bases, with 2 bases sitting between them. The CDR3 loop spans 10 amino acids. CDR1 SGHTA and CDR2 FQGNSA come from the germline V gene.

The chain is built from TRBV5-4 and TRBJ2-7, with TRBD2 matching over 7 bases. Germline CDR1 reads SGHNT; CDR2 reads YYREEE (reference sequence). V dropped 4 bases and J dropped 5; count of bases not matched to a gene: 6. The CDR3 covers 13 residues. The chain's CDR3 is CASSPGGVNEQYF. CDR3 nucleotide sequence: TGTGCCAGCAGCCCTGGGGGGGTGAACGAGCAGTACTTC.

Ten or more counts support this clonotype. This chain connects TRBV12-3 or TRBV12-4 to TRBJ2-7; 9 bases agree with TRBD1. J lost 2 bases, V lost 7 bases, and 6 bases had no gene match. There are 14 residues in the CDR3. In nucleotides, the CDR3 is TGTGCCAGCACCCGTGGGGACAGGGCCTACGAGCAGTACTTC. This codes for CASTRGDRAYEQYF.

This rearrangement joins TRBV9 to TRBJ2-7, with TRBD2 matching 8 bases. The CDR3 loop spans 17 amino acids. CDR1 and CDR2 from the germline V gene are SGDLS and YYNGEE. With 1 base clipped from V and 0 bases from J, the junction kept 9 bases outside the gene matches. The CDR3 bases are TGTGCCAGCAGCGTACACCCGAAAGCGGGAGACTCCTACGAGCAGTACTTC. Translating gives CASSVHPKAGDSYEQYF. The full variable domain, its missing parts supplied by reference TRBV9 and TRBJ2-7, is DSGVTQTPKHLITATGQRVTLRCSPRSGDLSVYWYQQSLDQGLQFLIQYYNGEERAKGNILERFSAQQFPDLHSELNLSSLELGDSALYFCASSVHPKAGDSYEQYFGPGTRLTVT.

This clonotype came up a few times. The V and J genes are TRBV5-1 and TRBJ2-1; the D is unclear. Per germline, CDR1 SGHRS and CDR2 YFSETQ. V was pared by 3 bases and J by 0 bases, with 16 bases between. The CDR3 runs 17 residues. CDR3 sequence reads: CASSSSPGAFSYNEQFF. In DNA form, the CDR3 reads TGCGCCAGCAGCTCTTCTCCCGGCGCGTTCTCCTACAATGAGCAGTTCTTC.

V and J are TRBV6-1 and TRBJ2-1; possibly TRBD1 for D (5 bases). Germline lookup yields CDR1 MNHNS and CDR2 SASEGT. This CDR3 spans 16 amino acids. The ends were cut back, 6 bases at V and 0 bases at J, with 15 bases in the middle. The CDR3 protein is CASRRRQLISYNEQFF. CDR3 bases: TGTGCCAGCAGACGTCGACAGCTAATCTCCTACAATGAGCAGTTCTTC.

The chain recombines TRBV2 with TRBJ2-7; D is perhaps TRBD2 (5 bases). V was clipped by 5 bases and J by 3 bases, with 14 bases between them. Germline CDR1 SNHLY, CDR2 FYNNEI. This CDR3 spans 14 amino acids. The CDR3 sequence is CASSQDGIRYEQYF. For the CDR3, the DNA is TGTGCCAGCAGTCAAGACGGGATCCGCTACGAGCAGTACTTC.

This clonotype was detected a few times. In DNA, the CDR3 is TGTGCCAGCAGCTTACGGCCCGTCGGGGACAGGGCGTACTTC. It yields the protein CASSLRPVGDRAYF. The chain couples TRBV7-6 to TRBJ2-7; TRBD1 agrees at 9 bases. Germline CDR1 is SGHVS and CDR2 is FNYEAQ. V lost 2 bases and J lost 12; bases outside the gene matches: 11. The CDR3 contains 14 residues.

A word on this clonotype: Germline is not matched at one junction end, which may reflect a read error. V gene TRBV3-1 combines with J gene TRBJ2-5; TRBD1 matches at 7 bases. From germline, CDR1 is LGHDT and CDR2 YNNKEL (reference sequence). This CDR3 has 15 residues. The CDR3 DNA is TGTGCCAGCAGTCTAAAGGGGGCATCAAGGCAGACCGAGTACTTC. Its translation is CASSLKGASRQTEYF.

This clonotype was detected a few times. This chain connects TRBV4-3 to TRBJ2-1; maybe TRBD2 (5 bases). From germline, CDR1 is LGHNA and CDR2 YSLEER. The length of the CDR3 is 16 residues. V was pared by 1 base and J by 4 bases, with 14 bases between. CDR3: CASSQGTTGFYNEQFF. The CDR3 DNA sequence: TGCGCCAGCAGCCAAGGTACGACGGGATTTTACAATGAGCAGTTCTTC.

The gene calls are TRBV7-2 and TRBJ2-5; perhaps TRBD1 as D (5 bases). With 5 bases removed from V and 5 bases from J, the gap between germline ends came to 15 bases. Germline CDR1 SGHTA, CDR2 FQGNSA. The CDR3 covers 14 residues. The chain's CDR3 is CASSPRTRTETQYF. CDR3 DNA sequence: TGTGCCAGCAGCCCCCGGACACGGACGGAGACCCAGTACTTC.

A few counts support this clonotype. This rearrangement joins TRBV15 to TRBJ1-2; perhaps TRBD1 as D (5 bases). V lost 1 base and J lost 2, with 8 bases in between. The CDR3 is 14 residues long. Germline CDR1 is LNHNV and CDR2 is YYDKDF (reference sequence). The CDR3 DNA sequence: TGTGCCACCAGCAGAGGACAGCAGAACTATGGCTACACCTTC. Translated, it gives CATSRGQQNYGYTF.